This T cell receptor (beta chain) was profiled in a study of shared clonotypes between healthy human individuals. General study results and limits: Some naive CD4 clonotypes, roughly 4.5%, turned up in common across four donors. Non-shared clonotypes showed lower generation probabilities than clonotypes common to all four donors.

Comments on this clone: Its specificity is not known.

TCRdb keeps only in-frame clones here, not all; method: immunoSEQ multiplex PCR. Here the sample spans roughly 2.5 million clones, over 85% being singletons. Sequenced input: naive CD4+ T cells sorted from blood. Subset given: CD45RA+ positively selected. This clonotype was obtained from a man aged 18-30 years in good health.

CDR3 coding DNA: TGTGCCAGCTCACCACTTGAGACAAGAGAAGAGACCCAGTACTTC. Protein product: CASSPLETREETQYF. The V gene is TRBV18, the J gene TRBJ2-5; the D is unclear. The CDR3 runs 15 residues. Germline V gene sequence: CDR1 KGHSH, CDR2 LQKENI. V lost 1 base and J 3 bases, leaving 12 bases between the germline ends.